The 12 T cell receptor beta chains below were found in one sample sequenced in a study of CXCR3-negative and CXCR3-positive naive CD8 T cells. Study outcomes and limitations: A higher hydrophobicity marked the TRB CDR3s of CXCR3-positive naive cells versus CXCR3-negative naive cells.

These receptors have no known antigen. Carrying UMI labels, the TRB cDNA libraries were prepared through 5' RACE. TCRdb reprocessed the 5' RACE reads and keeps a single row for each CDR3 protein, giving no DNA. Reported are some 150,000 distinct CDR3 sequences; the ten largest clones contain roughly 0.27%. Sequencing was done on a sample of naive CXCR3+ CD8+ T cells from blood. As for subset: CD45RO-CCR7+CD27+CD95- naive CD8+ T cells expressing CXCR3 (TNR3+). The receptors were sampled from a human donor in good health. Some clones in this sample may be carry-over from other donors' samples.

The rearrangement links TRBV4-1 to TRBJ2-7; the TCRdb call, TRBD2, lacks DNA for checking. CDR3 length: 16 amino acids. CDR1 is MGHRA, CDR2 YSYEKL, per germline. The CDR3 spells CASSQEWVAGIYEQYF.

The chain employs TRBV14 and TRBJ2-2. CDR1 SGHDN and CDR2 FVKESK come from the germline V gene. CDR3 length: 14 residues. CDR3 residues: CASSQELPTGELFF.

This chain links TRBV29-1 with TRBJ1-1; TCRdb calls TRBD1, which cannot be checked without DNA. The CDR3 covers 14 residues. Germline V gene lookup returns CDR1 SQVTM and CDR2 ANQGSEA. The CDR3: CSVRDRGPNTEAFF.

The chain joins TRBV4-1 to TRBJ2-1; the D call from TCRdb, TRBD1, cannot be confirmed without DNA. CDR3 size: 15 residues. The germline CDR1 and CDR2 sequences are MGHRA and YSYEKL. The CDR3 region is CASSLTTTGSDEQFF.

The CDR3 here is CSVSTGRGQPQHF. This chain connects TRBV29-1 to TRBJ1-5; checking the TCRdb D call of TRBD1 is not possible without DNA. This CDR3 comprises 13 residues. The germline V gene has CDR1 SQVTM and CDR2 ANQGSEA.

This rearrangement joins TRBV7-9 to TRBJ2-1. Germline values: CDR1 SEHNR, CDR2 FQNEAQ (reference sequence). This CDR3 region has 13 residues. This CDR3 is CASSSTERYEQFF.

The rearrangement joins TRBV9 to TRBJ2-2; as DNA is missing, the TRBD2 call by TCRdb cannot be tested. Looked up from germline, CDR1 is SGDLS and CDR2 is YYNGEE. This CDR3 is 18 amino acids long. This chain's CDR3 is CASSVASEAYANTGELFF.

The CDR3 loop reads CASSLSLASYNEQFF. The chain combines TRBV27 with TRBJ2-1. This CDR3 contains 15 residues. The germline CDR1 and CDR2 sequences are MNHEY and SMNVEV (reference sequence).

The chain's CDR3 is CASSVLESGDRGELFF. The gene calls are TRBV28 and TRBJ2-2; the TRBD2 assignment by TCRdb is unverifiable without DNA. This CDR3 region has 16 residues. Germline V gene sequence: CDR1 MDHEN, CDR2 SYDVKM.

This chain uses TRBV7-9 with TRBJ2-7. There are 15 residues in the CDR3. CDR1 and CDR2 from the germline V gene are SEHNR and FQNEAQ (reference sequence). The chain's CDR3 is CASSLVRRGAYEQYF. The whole variable domain, filled in from reference TRBV7-9 and TRBJ2-7, reads DTGVSQNPRHKITKRGQNVTFRCDPISEHNRLYWYRQTLGQGPEFLTYFQNEAQLEKSRLLSDRFSAERPKGSFSTLEIQRTEQGDSAMYLCASSLVRRGAYEQYFGPGTRLTVT.

The chain couples TRBV15 to TRBJ2-3; the TCRdb call, TRBD1, lacks DNA for checking. CDR1 and CDR2 (germline): LNHNV, YYDKDF (reference sequence). The CDR3 is 16 residues long. This chain's CDR3 is CATSVYRDSLTDTQYF.

The chain joins TRBV7-9 to TRBJ2-1. CDR1 is SEHNR, CDR2 FQNEAQ, per germline (reference sequence). The CDR3 spans 16 residues. This CDR3 is CASSVGTGSSYNEQFF.